Listed here is a single T cell receptor beta chain. The data belong to a study of blood T cell repertoires in COVID-19. Study-wide context: COVID-19 samples from acute and convalescent phases originated in the United States, Italy and Spain. Sample material is recorded as cDNA or gDNA derived from T cells, B-cell-depleted T cells, or PBMCs.

This CDR3 is built from 16 residues. Germline V gene lookup returns CDR1 SEHNR and CDR2 FQNEAQ (reference sequence). The ends lost 5 bases at V and 1 base at J; junction bases unmatched: 9. Original analysis: By means of reference gene primer amplification, nucleated cell counts were estimated. TCRdb keeps only in-frame clones here, not all; method: immunoSEQ multiplex PCR. That table supplies the V and J calls and clone size; D and trimming were determined from the DNA. Counted here are about 100,000 clones, approximately 93% occurring once; the ten biggest clones make up 2% to 2.5%. Sequenced input: peripheral blood. This clonotype originated in a man in his fifties with active COVID-19. This rearrangement joins TRBV7-9 to TRBJ1-1; 8 positions match TRBD1. In nucleotides, the CDR3 is TGTGCCAGCAGCAGGGCCCAGGGGGCATCGAACACTGAAGCTTTCTTT. This encodes CASSRAQGASNTEAFF.